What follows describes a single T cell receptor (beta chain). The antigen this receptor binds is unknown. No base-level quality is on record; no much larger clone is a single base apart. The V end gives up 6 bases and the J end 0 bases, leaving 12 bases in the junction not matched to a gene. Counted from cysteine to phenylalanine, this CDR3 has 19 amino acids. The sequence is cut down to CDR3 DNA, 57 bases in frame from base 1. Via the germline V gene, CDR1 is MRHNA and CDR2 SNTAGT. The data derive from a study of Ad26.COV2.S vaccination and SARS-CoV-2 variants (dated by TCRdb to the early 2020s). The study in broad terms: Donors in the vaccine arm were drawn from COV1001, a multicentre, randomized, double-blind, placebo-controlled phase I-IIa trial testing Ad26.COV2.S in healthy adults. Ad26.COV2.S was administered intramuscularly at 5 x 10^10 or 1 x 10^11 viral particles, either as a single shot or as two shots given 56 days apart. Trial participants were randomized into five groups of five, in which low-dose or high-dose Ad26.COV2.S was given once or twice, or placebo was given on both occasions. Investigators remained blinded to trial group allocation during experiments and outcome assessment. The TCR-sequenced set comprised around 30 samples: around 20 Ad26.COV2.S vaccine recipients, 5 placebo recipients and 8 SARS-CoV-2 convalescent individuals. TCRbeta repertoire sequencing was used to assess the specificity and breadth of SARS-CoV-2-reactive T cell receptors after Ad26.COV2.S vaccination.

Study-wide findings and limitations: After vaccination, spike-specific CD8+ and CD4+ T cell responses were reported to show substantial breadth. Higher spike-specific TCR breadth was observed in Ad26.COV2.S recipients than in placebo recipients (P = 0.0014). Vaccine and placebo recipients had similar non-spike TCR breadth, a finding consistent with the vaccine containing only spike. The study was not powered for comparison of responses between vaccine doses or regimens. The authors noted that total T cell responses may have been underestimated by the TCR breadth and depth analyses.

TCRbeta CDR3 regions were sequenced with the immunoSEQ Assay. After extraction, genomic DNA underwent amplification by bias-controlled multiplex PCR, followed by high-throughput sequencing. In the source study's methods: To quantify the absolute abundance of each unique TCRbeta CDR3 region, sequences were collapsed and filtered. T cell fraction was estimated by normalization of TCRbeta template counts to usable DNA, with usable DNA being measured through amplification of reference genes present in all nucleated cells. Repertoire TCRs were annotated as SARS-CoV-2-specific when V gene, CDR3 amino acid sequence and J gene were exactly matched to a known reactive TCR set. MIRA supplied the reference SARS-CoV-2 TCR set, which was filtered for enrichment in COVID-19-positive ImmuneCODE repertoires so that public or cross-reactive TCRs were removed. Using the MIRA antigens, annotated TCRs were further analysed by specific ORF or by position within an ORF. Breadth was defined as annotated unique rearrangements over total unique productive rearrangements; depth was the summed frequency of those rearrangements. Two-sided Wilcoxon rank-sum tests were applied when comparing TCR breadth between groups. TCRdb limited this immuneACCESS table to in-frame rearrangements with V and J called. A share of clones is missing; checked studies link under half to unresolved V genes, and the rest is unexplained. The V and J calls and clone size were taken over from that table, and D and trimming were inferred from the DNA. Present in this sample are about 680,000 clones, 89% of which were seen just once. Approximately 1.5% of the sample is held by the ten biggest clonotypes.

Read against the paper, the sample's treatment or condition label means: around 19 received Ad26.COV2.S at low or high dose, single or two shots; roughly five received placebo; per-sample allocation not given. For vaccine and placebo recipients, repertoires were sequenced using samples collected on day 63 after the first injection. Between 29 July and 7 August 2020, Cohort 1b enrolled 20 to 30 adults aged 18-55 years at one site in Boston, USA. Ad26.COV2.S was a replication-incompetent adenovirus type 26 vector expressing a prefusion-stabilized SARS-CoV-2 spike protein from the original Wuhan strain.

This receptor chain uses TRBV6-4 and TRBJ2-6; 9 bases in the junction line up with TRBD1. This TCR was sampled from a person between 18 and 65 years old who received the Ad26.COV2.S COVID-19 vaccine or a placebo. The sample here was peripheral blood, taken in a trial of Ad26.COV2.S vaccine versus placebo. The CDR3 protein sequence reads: CASSPDTGGYLSGANVLTF. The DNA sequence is TGTGCCAGCAGCCCTGATACAGGGGGCTATCTCTCTGGGGCCAACGTCCTGACTTTC.